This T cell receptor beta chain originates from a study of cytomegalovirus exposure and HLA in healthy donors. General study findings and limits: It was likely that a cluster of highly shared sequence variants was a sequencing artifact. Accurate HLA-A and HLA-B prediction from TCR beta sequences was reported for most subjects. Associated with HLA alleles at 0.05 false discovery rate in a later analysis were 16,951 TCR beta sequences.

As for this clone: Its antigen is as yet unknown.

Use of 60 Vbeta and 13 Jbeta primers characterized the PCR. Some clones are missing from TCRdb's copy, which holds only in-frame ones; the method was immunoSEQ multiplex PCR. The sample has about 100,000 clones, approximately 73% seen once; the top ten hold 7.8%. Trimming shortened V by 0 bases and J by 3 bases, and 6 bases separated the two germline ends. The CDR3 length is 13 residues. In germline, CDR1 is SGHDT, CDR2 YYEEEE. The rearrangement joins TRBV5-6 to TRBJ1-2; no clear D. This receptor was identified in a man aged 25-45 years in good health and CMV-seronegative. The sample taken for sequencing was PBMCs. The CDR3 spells CASSLGQYYGYTF. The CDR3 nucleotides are TGTGCCAGCAGCTTGGGTCAGTACTATGGCTACACCTTC. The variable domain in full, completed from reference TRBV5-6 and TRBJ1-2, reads DAGVTQSPTHLIKTRGQQVTLRCSPKSGHDTVSWYQQALGQGPQFIFQYYEEEERQRGNFPDRFSGHQFPNYSSELNVNALLLGDSALYLCASSLGQYYGYTFGSGTRLTVV.